The 16 T cell receptor beta chains given below trace back to one sample, sequenced in a study of blood T cell repertoires in COVID-19. Assay used: immunoSEQ multiplex PCR; TCRdb lists only in-frame clones, some missing. In the table there are a few hundred thousand clones, around 90% of which are singletons. The material sequenced was peripheral blood. The receptors here all came from a man over 45 with acute or convalescent COVID-19.

The chain has TRBV2 and TRBJ1-2, with 12 positions matching TRBD1. Germline trimming cut 7 bases from V and 3 bases from J; bases unmatched to any gene: 6. This CDR3 has 15 residues. The germline V gene has CDR1 SNHLY and CDR2 FYNNEI. The DNA of the CDR3 is TGTGCCAGCAACCAGGGACAGGGGGCGTACTATGGCTACACCTTC. Its translation is CASNQGQGAYYGYTF. Looking up the rest from reference TRBV2 and TRBJ1-2 gives the full variable domain: EPEVTQTPSHQVTQMGQEVILRCVPISNHLYFYWYRQILGQKVEFLVSFYNNEISEKSEIFDDQFSVERPDGSNFTLKIRSTKLEDSAMYFCASNQGQGAYYGYTFGSGTRLTVV.

The V gene is TRBV5-1, the J gene TRBJ2-1, with TRBD2 matching over 7 bases. V trimming: 3 bases; J trimming: 1 base; junction bases outside the gene matches: 1. Germline V gene lookup returns CDR1 SGHRS and CDR2 YFSETQ. The CDR3 is 14 residues long. The DNA for the CDR3 is TGCGCCAGCAGCTCAGCGGGGTCCTACAATGAGCAGTTCTTC. Translation: CASSSAGSYNEQFF.

The chain has TRBV5-1 and TRBJ1-1; a possible D gene is TRBD1 (5 bases). Germline assignment: CDR1 SGHRS and CDR2 YFSETQ. Trimming left V 4 bases short and J 1 base short, with 11 bases between. CDR3 length equals 14 residues. CDR3 region: CASSAGLPNTEAFF. The CDR3 DNA reads TGCGCCAGCAGCGCGGGACTCCCGAACACTGAAGCTTTCTTT. Combining the CDR3 with reference TRBV5-1 and TRBJ1-1 gives the whole variable domain KAGVTQTPRYLIKTRGQQVTLSCSPISGHRSVSWYQQTPGQGLQFLFEYFSETQRNKGNFPGRFSGRQFSNSRSEMNVSTLELGDSALYLCASSAGLPNTEAFFGQGTRLTVV.

The chain is built from TRBV4-2 and TRBJ2-1, with D possibly matching TRBD2 (7 bases). V gave up 3 bases and J gave up 2 bases, with 11 bases separating them. This CDR3 has 15 amino acids. Germline CDR1 is LGHNA and CDR2 is YNFKEQ. Here the CDR3 reads CASSQGGGAYNEQFF. CDR3 in DNA: TGTGCCAGCAGCCAGGGAGGGGGGGCCTACAATGAGCAGTTCTTC.

The chain uses TRBV5-6 and TRBJ1-6; no definite D call. Per germline, CDR1 SGHDT and CDR2 YYEEEE. V was trimmed by 4 bases and J by 7 bases, leaving 18 bases between them. The CDR3 contains 16 residues. This chain's CDR3 is CASSRQAAHLNSPLHF. CDR3 in DNA: TGTGCCAGCAGCCGACAAGCTGCCCACCTGAATTCACCCCTCCACTTT.

This clone has a handful of counts. The genes are TRBV7-6 and TRBJ2-1; no firm D call. V was pared by 3 bases and J by 2 bases, with 17 bases between. The CDR3 spans 17 residues. The germline gives CDR1 SGHVS, CDR2 FNYEAQ. The CDR3 sequence is CASSFGSTIPTYNEQFF. Here the CDR3 DNA reads TGTGCCAGCAGCTTCGGCTCGACAATACCTACCTACAATGAGCAGTTCTTC.

The chain uses TRBV7-9 and TRBJ1-4; D is unclear. The germline V gene has CDR1 SEHNR and CDR2 FQNEAQ (reference sequence). Trimming stripped 4 bases from V and 8 bases from J, with 8 bases between. This CDR3 contains 12 residues. The CDR3 nucleotides are TGTGCCAGCAGCTCCCAGTACGAAAAACTGTTTTTT. Translation: CASSSQYEKLFF. Full variable domain (remainder filled in from reference TRBV7-9 and TRBJ1-4): DTGVSQNPRHKITKRGQNVTFRCDPISEHNRLYWYRQTLGQGPEFLTYFQNEAQLEKSRLLSDRFSAERPKGSFSTLEIQRTEQGDSAMYLCASSSQYEKLFFGSGTQLSVL.

Concerning this clone itself: A read error may produce the germline difference seen at one junction end. The chain recombines TRBV19 with TRBJ1-2; maybe TRBD1 (5 bases). There are 14 residues in the CDR3. Per germline, CDR1 LNHDA and CDR2 SQIVND (reference sequence). CDR3 sequence: CASSIPREQVIMAF. The CDR3 DNA reads TGTGCCAGTAGTATACCGCGGGAACAGGTTATTATGGCCTTC.

This chain links TRBV6-9 with TRBJ1-5, with D unclear. Trimming took off 8 bases at V and 1 base at J, with 21 bases between the two ends. CDR1 MNHGY and CDR2 SVAAGI come from the germline V gene. The CDR3 is 17 amino acids. The CDR3, as DNA: TGTGCCAGCGGGCCCGAGAACATGGCGGGCAGCAATCAGCCCCAGCATTTT. As protein: CASGPENMAGSNQPQHF.

This clone was observed once. The V gene is TRBV5-6, the J gene TRBJ1-2; possibly TRBD1 for D (6 bases). Per the germline V gene, CDR1 is SGHDT and CDR2 is YYEEEE. The CDR3 covers 13 residues. V gave up 1 base and J gave up 4 bases, with 8 bases separating them. CDR3 sequence reads: CASSLLRGYGYTF. CDR3 DNA sequence: TGTGCCAGCAGCTTGCTCAGGGGCTATGGCTACACCTTC. The full variable domain, with the rest looked up from reference TRBV5-6 and TRBJ1-2, is DAGVTQSPTHLIKTRGQQVTLRCSPKSGHDTVSWYQQALGQGPQFIFQYYEEEERQRGNFPDRFSGHQFPNYSSELNVNALLLGDSALYLCASSLLRGYGYTFGSGTRLTVV.

This rearrangement joins TRBV5-4 to TRBJ2-5; a possible D gene is TRBD1 (6 bases). V lost 4 bases, J lost 1 base, and 11 bases lay in between. This CDR3 region has 14 residues. CDR1 is SGHNT, CDR2 YYREEE, per germline (reference sequence). CDR3 nucleotide sequence: TGTGCCAGCAGCGGGGGACATGTCCAAGAGACCCAGTACTTC. Its translation is CASSGGHVQETQYF.

This clone came up once. The rearrangement joins TRBV5-1 to TRBJ2-5; tentative D call: TRBD2 (7 bases). Germline V gene sequence: CDR1 SGHRS, CDR2 YFSETQ. This CDR3 region has 17 residues. Deletions cut 0 bases from V and 4 bases from J, with 19 bases between. The CDR3 sequence is CASSLASGLGGLETQYF. CDR3 DNA sequence: TGCGCCAGCAGCTTGGCTTCCGGACTAGGGGGGTTAGAGACCCAGTACTTC.

This clone appeared a single time. J is TRBJ2-6 and V is TRBV12-3 or TRBV12-4, with D unresolved. The CDR3 extends over 13 amino acids. Trimming stripped 6 bases from V and 5 bases from J, with 8 bases between. In DNA, the CDR3 is TGTGCCAGCAGCCGAGAGTGGGCCAACGTCCTGACTTTC. Its translation is CASSREWANVLTF.

The V call is TRBV18, the J call TRBJ2-2; 7 nucleotides agree with TRBD1. V lost 3 bases, J lost 1 base, and 2 bases stayed unmatched. Germline V gene sequence: CDR1 KGHSH, CDR2 LQKENI. This CDR3 is built from 15 residues. The CDR3: CASSPWTGNTGELFF. The CDR3 DNA follows: TGTGCCAGCTCACCCTGGACAGGGAACACCGGGGAGCTGTTTTTT. Complete variable domain (other parts from reference TRBV18 and TRBJ2-2): NAGVMQNPRHLVRRRGQEARLRCSPMKGHSHVYWYRQLPEEGLKFMVYLQKENIIDESGMPKERFSAEFPKEGPSILRIQQVVRGDSAAYFCASSPWTGNTGELFFGEGSRLTVL.

The chain is built from TRBV7-8 and TRBJ1-5, with D maybe TRBD1 (5 bases). V dropped 5 bases and J dropped 0 bases, with 20 bases sitting between them. The CDR3 runs to 18 residues. Germline CDR1 SGHVS, CDR2 FQNEAQ. This CDR3 is CASSARRDSRYSNQPQHF. The CDR3 DNA sequence: TGTGCCAGCAGCGCCCGGAGAGACAGCAGATATAGCAATCAGCCCCAGCATTTT.

The chain couples TRBV5-4 to TRBJ2-3; D is possibly TRBD2 (7 bases). V lost 4 bases and J lost 3, with 15 bases in between. This CDR3 has 15 amino acids. Germline CDR1 and CDR2: SGHNT and YYREEE (reference sequence). In DNA form, the CDR3 reads TGTGCCAGCAGCCCGCCAGGGAGGGGGACAGATACGCAGTATTTT. It encodes CASSPPGRGTDTQYF.